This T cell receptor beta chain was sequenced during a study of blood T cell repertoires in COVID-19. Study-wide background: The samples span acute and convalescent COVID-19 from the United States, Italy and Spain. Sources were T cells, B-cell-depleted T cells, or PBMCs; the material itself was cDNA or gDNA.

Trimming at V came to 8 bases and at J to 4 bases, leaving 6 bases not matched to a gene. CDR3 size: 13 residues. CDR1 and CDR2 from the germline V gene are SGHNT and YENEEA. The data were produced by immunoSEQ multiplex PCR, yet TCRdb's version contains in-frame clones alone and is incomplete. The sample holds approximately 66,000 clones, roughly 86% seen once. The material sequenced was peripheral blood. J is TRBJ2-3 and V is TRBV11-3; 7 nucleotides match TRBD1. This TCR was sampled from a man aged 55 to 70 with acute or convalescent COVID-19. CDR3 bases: TGTGCCAGCGGAAGGCAGGGGGCAGATACGCAGTATTTT. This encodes CASGRQGADTQYF.